These 12 T cell receptor beta chains share one sample of origin, sequenced in a study of CD8 T cells in ankylosing spondylitis. One entry per CDR3 protein results from TCRdb running MiXCR on the 5' RACE reads. The sample lists 200,000 to 300,000 distinct CDR3 sequences, 32% occurring once. The sequencing sample was made of blood, either unsorted or a sorted T cell fraction (not recorded which). The source is a male donor with ankylosing spondylitis or in good health (not recorded which).

The chain joins TRBV30 to TRBJ1-3, with unresolved D. There are 12 residues in the CDR3. V was pared by 3 bases and J by 4 bases, with 7 bases between. The germline CDR1 and CDR2 sequences are GTSNPN and SVGIG (reference sequence). CDR3 residues: CAWRGSGNTIYF. CDR3 DNA: TGTGCCTGGAGGGGATCCGGAAACACCATATATTTT.

A few counts support this clonotype. The CDR3 here is CASAGGGGSYEQYF. The CDR3 DNA reads TGTGCCAGCGCCGGCGGGGGGGGCTCCTACGAGCAGTACTTC. The rearrangement uses TRBV12-3 or TRBV12-4 and TRBJ2-7; 9 nucleotides agree with TRBD2. This CDR3 spans 14 amino acids. The V and J ends lost 8 bases and 0 bases, in that order; junction bases with no gene match: 5.

The chain has TRBV6-5 and TRBJ2-7; 7 bases line up with TRBD2. After removal of 0 bases from V and 3 bases from J, the junction contained 5 bases not matched to a gene. Looked up from germline, CDR1 is MNHEY and CDR2 is SVGAGI. The CDR3 loop spans 15 amino acids. CDR3 in DNA: TGTGCCAGCAGTTACTCGACCGGGGGGTACTACGAGCAGTACTTC. The encoded protein is CASSYSTGGYYEQYF.

This clonotype was seen only a few times. The chain uses TRBV20-1 and TRBJ2-5; TRBD2 aligns across 11 bases. Germline lookup yields CDR1 DFQATT and CDR2 SNEGSKA (reference sequence). The CDR3 loop spans 16 amino acids. The V and J ends lost 1 base and 2 bases, in that order; junction bases with no gene match: 6. CDR3 nucleotides: TGCAGTGCTAGAGTACTAGCGGGGGACTATCAAGAGACCCAGTACTTC. Protein sequence: CSARVLAGDYQETQYF.

V gene TRBV18 combines with J gene TRBJ2-6; D is ambiguous. V lost 2 bases and J lost 0, with 5 bases in between. This CDR3 is built from 15 residues. Germline lookup yields CDR1 KGHSH and CDR2 LQKENI. This chain's CDR3 is CASSPSNSGANVLTF. In nucleotides, the CDR3 is TGTGCCAGCTCACCAAGCAACTCTGGGGCCAACGTCCTGACTTTC.

This clonotype turned up a few times. The CDR3 loop is CASGPRDSPNEQFF. In DNA form, the CDR3 reads TGTGCCAGCGGTCCGCGGGACAGCCCCAATGAGCAGTTCTTC. This chain links TRBV12-3 or TRBV12-4 with TRBJ2-1; weak D call: TRBD1 (7 bases). This CDR3 spans 14 amino acids. V was trimmed by 8 bases and J by 6 bases, leaving 17 bases between them.

The chain recombines TRBV12-3 or TRBV12-4 with TRBJ2-2; TRBD2 aligns across 8 bases. The CDR3 contains 13 residues. V was pared by 8 bases and J by 5 bases, with 4 bases of the junction left unmatched. CDR3 nucleotides: TGTGCCAGCGGGACTAGTAGGACCGGGGAGCTGTTTTTT. The encoded protein is CASGTSRTGELFF.

The V gene is TRBV6-1, the J gene TRBJ2-3; maybe TRBD1 (5 bases). Germline V gene data show CDR1 as MNHNS and CDR2 as SASEGT. The CDR3 length is 15 residues. Between the trimmed V and J ends, which lost 6 bases and 5 bases, there was a span of 18 bases. The CDR3 spells CASRQLGVTEDTQYF. DNA of the CDR3: TGTGCCAGCAGACAGCTTGGGGTGACAGAAGATACGCAGTATTTT.

The chain is built from TRBV29-1 and TRBJ1-1; no clear D gene. Per the germline V gene, CDR1 is SQVTM and CDR2 is ANQGSEA. The CDR3 runs 12 residues. V was cut by 0 bases and J by 5 bases, with 7 bases left in between. The CDR3 nucleotides read TGCAGCGTTGAAGAATGGAGAACTGAAGCTTTCTTT. Residues: CSVEEWRTEAFF.

This chain links TRBV6-1 with TRBJ1-1, with D possibly being TRBD1 (5 bases). Germline lookup yields CDR1 MNHNS and CDR2 SASEGT. Trimming stripped 0 bases from V and 5 bases from J, with 19 bases between. This CDR3 contains 17 residues. Written as DNA, the CDR3 is TGTGCCAGCAGTGAAGCGCGGGTAGGGCATAAGGGGACTGAAGCTTTCTTT. It yields the protein CASSEARVGHKGTEAFF.

The V call is TRBV5-6, the J call TRBJ2-1, with 9 nucleotides matching TRBD2. The CDR3 is made up of 15 amino acids. Germline CDR1 reads SGHDT; CDR2 reads YYEEEE. The ends lost 0 bases at V and 9 bases at J; junction bases unmatched: 7. CDR3 in DNA: TGTGCCAGCAGCTTGGGTTTAGCGGGGGATCCTGAGCAGTTCTTC. This codes for CASSLGLAGDPEQFF.

V is TRBV5-6 and J is TRBJ2-1, with D possibly called TRBD1 or TRBD2 (5 bases each). Between the trimmed V and J ends, which lost 0 bases and 6 bases, there was a span of 16 bases. Germline V CDR1 and CDR2: SGHDT, YYEEEE. This CDR3 region has 16 residues. The CDR3 spells CASSLVGTGAGNEQFF. The CDR3 nucleotides are TGTGCCAGCAGCTTGGTTGGGACGGGCGCTGGCAATGAGCAGTTCTTC.